This TCR beta chain was documented in a study of T cells in Graves' hyperthyroidism and ophthalmopathy (dated by TCRdb to between 2018 and 2021). In terms of the full investigation: Peripheral blood was collected at initial diagnosis, before any treatment. For training and testing, the 110 or so patients in the discovery cohort were randomly divided in a 7:3 ratio. An independent validation cohort of around 20 hyperthyroidism patients and roughly 16 patients who later progressed to ophthalmopathy tested prospective prediction of ophthalmopathy. A discovery cohort of about 96 patients, about 40 with Graves' ophthalmopathy and about 60 with stable Graves' hyperthyroidism, was used to find distinguishing TCR V-J signatures. After blood sampling, hyperthyroidism patients were treated with methimazole at a starting dose of 30 mg daily, and ophthalmopathy patients were treated with high-dose intravenous methylprednisolone. In addition, the study compared T-cell repertoires in thyroid tissue and in blood from about six Graves' hyperthyroidism patients. The paper describes TCR Vbeta CDR3 sequencing of fewer than 150 peripheral blood samples, made up of 43 ophthalmopathy patients, 70 to 75 hyperthyroidism patients and some 17 progressor patients.

The TCR beta CDR3 regions were amplified from the RNA transcripts. A first-round RT-PCR of the TCR CDR3 used the HTBI primer set with the Qiagen OneStep RT-PCR kit. A second multiplex PCR round built the libraries, followed by size selection and purification. Libraries were sequenced paired-end with 100 bp reads on an Illumina HiSeq2000. On the authors' methods: SOAPnuke was used to process the raw data, throwing out any read that contained adapters or uncalled bases, had a mean Phred below 15, or lacked an exact constant-primer or identifier match. High-quality paired reads were merged using COPE v1.2.5, and each unique nucleotide sequence was defined as a clonotype. MiTCR v1.1 was used to align the clonotypes against IMGT TRBV, TRBD and TRBJ reference segments. The analysis was restricted to V-J combinations with a frequency above 0.0001, which together covered just over 98% of the repertoires. The TCS score was defined as the ratio of F50 (clonal expansion) to E x V (chaos), calculated using BLOSUM62-based TCRdist between CDR3 peptides within each V-J. Welch's t-statistics and random forest reduced approximately 520 V-J features to 13, which were used in a naive Bayes classifier (R e1071). TCRdb took the public reads, trimmed them with fastp at Q25, ran MiXCR for clone calling and kept in-frame beta chains. Rows merge per CDR3 protein into single entries with the most common DNA and genes. It is TCRdb's table, rather than the study itself, that gives the V and J calls and clone size. The sample profile shows 470,000 or so distinct CDR3 sequences; under 25% of them were found once. Together, the top ten hold approximately 26% of the sample.

Graves' hyperthyroidism was defined as stable when no progression to ophthalmopathy occurred over 18 months of follow-up. The hyperthyroidism patients were between 18 and 65 years old and newly diagnosed, with a disease duration of less than 2 months. Patients with uncontrolled infections, other autoimmune diseases, pregnancy or lactation were excluded. Diagnoses were based on clinical symptoms, serum thyroxine and TRAb, thyroid ultrasound and orbital computed tomography. PBMCs were isolated from roughly 10 ml of fresh peripheral blood by Ficoll-Paque density gradient centrifugation. Trizol reagent was used to extract total RNA, and RNA quality was then checked on an Agilent 2100 Bioanalyzer. From the germline V gene (reference sequence), CDR1 is GTSNPN and CDR2 is SVGIG. The germline ends are 15 bases apart after V is trimmed by 4 bases and J by 5 bases. The CDR3 numbers 13 residues from cysteine through phenylalanine. Just the 39-base CDR3 DNA is kept, in frame starting at base 1.

For this clonotype: Its antigen remains unidentified. Nothing much larger sits one base from this clone, and base qualities are not available.

Points the paper makes about the study in general: During validation, the model predicted progression to ophthalmopathy a median of about 6.3 months ahead of onset, with around 71% sensitivity and 72.22% specificity. Ophthalmopathy was separated from stable hyperthyroidism by a 13 V-J signature model, with approximately 86% sensitivity and approximately 84% specificity obtained in cross-validation and 80%/75% obtained in testing. Most expanded thyroid clonotypes (frequency above 0.001) were also detected in blood, suggesting blood repertoires may reflect thyroid immune responses. No statistical method was used to fix the sample size in advance, and group allocation was not hidden from the investigators.

This TCR came from a man in his late teens or twenties with Graves' hyperthyroidism. Sequencing was carried out using blood. The sequence is built from TRBV30 and TRBJ2-7, with the D gene tentatively TRBD1 or TRBD2, based on 5 matching bases in each. The sequence in DNA is TGTGCCTGGACCCCGGGGCCCTTGGACGAGCAGTACTTC. Protein translation: CAWTPGPLDEQYF.